One T cell receptor (beta chain) is described in this entry. What it recognizes is unknown. Stated treatment: around 19 received Ad26.COV2.S at low or high dose, single or two shots; roughly 5 received placebo; per-sample allocation not given. At day 63 after the first vaccine or placebo injection, samples were drawn. Based in Boston, the donor was an adult of 18-55 years. This sample stems from a study of Ad26.COV2.S vaccination and SARS-CoV-2 variants. Overall study context: This donor came from the COV1001 trial of Ad26.COV2.S.

Generated by immunoSEQ multiplex PCR, the TCRdb table keeps only in-frame clones and is missing some. The data contain about 680,000 clones, about 89% of them seen just once; the ten biggest clones take up around 1.5%. V was clipped by 0 bases and J by 2 bases, with 1 base between them. The CDR3 runs 12 residues. Germline V gives CDR1 SGHNT, CDR2 YYREEE (reference sequence). Whole-study findings and limits: The authors reported substantial breadth in spike-specific CD8+ and CD4+ T cell responses after vaccination. Vaccine and placebo groups showed comparable non-spike TCR breadth.

This clonotype was sampled from a person between 18 and 59 years old who received the Ad26.COV2.S COVID-19 vaccine or a placebo. This chain joins TRBV5-4 and TRBJ2-3; no reliable D call. The material sequenced was peripheral blood, taken in a trial of Ad26.COV2.S vaccine versus placebo. CDR3 in DNA: TGTGCCAGCAGCTTGGCCACAGATACGCAGTATTTT. As protein: CASSLATDTQYF.